The entry below gives a single TCR beta chain sequence along with its context. Its matching antigen is unknown. Germline CDR1 GTSNPN, CDR2 SVGIG (reference sequence). The CDR3 extends over 17 amino acids. V shed 0 bases and J 4 bases; nucleotides not matched to a gene: 6. These data belong to a study of cytomegalovirus exposure and HLA in healthy donors. Study in general: Findings of an earlier analysis included more than 90 million unique TCR beta sequences from roughly 190 million T cells. Study-level findings and limits: In an earlier analysis, in 540 or so donors, most V segments appeared productive either ~90% or ~30% of the time. The study carried out a later analysis of TCR beta sequences. It associated roughly 17,000 of them with specific HLA alleles at a false discovery rate of 0.05.

PCR employed 60 Vbeta and 13 Jbeta primers. Only in-frame clones appear in the TCRdb table, and some are missing; sequencing was by immunoSEQ multiplex PCR. The repertoire holds approximately 85,000 clones, with around three quarters as singletons. This TCR came from a man aged 25-45 years in good health and CMV-seronegative. The chain is built from TRBV30 and TRBJ2-5, with 15 positions matching TRBD2. The sample was PBMCs. CDR3 DNA sequence: TGTGCCTGGAGTGTTGGACTAGCGGGAGGGCCAGTAGAGACCCAGTACTTC. Its protein product is CAWSVGLAGGPVETQYF. The variable domain in full, with the rest retrieved from reference TRBV30 and TRBJ2-5, is SQTIHQWPATLVQPVGSPLSLECTVEGTSNPNLYWYRQAAGRGLQLLFYSVGIGQISSEVPQNLSASRPQDRQFILSSKKLLLSDSGFYLCAWSVGLAGGPVETQYFGPGTRLLVL.